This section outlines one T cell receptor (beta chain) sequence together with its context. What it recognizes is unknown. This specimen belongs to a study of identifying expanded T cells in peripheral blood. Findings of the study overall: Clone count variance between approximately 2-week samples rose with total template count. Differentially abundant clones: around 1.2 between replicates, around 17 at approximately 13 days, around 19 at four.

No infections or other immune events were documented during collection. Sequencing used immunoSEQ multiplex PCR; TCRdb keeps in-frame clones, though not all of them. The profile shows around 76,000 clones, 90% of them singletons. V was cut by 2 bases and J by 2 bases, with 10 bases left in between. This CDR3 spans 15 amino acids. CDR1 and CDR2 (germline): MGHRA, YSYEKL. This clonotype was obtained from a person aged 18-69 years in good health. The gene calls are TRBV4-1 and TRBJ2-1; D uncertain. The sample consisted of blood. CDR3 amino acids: CASSQFEAAYNEQFF. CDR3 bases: TGCGCCAGCAGCCAATTTGAGGCGGCCTACAATGAGCAGTTCTTC.